The rows below give T cell receptor beta chains drawn from one sample of a study of CD8 T cells in ankylosing spondylitis. MiXCR, applied by TCRdb to the 5' RACE reads, yields one record per CDR3 protein. Of 350,000 or so distinct CDR3 sequences listed, more than 9% are singletons. Sequences were obtained from blood, either unsorted or a sorted T cell fraction (not recorded which). These receptors came from a female donor with ankylosing spondylitis or in good health (not recorded which). CDR3s leave out the opening cysteine and the closing phenylalanine or tryptophan.

V,CDR3
TRBV5-4,ASSLAWGIGTSFTGELF
TRBV15,ATSNPTGTFAEKLF
TRBV29-1,SVEGGPGQPQH
TRBV20-1,SARPGLAREQY
TRBV20-1,SAMMDGNYNEQF
TRBV3-1,ASSQGQYGDTIY
TRBV19,ASSIDRGGGNQPQH
TRBV28,ASARPLSDEQY
TRBV20-1,SARARDRVYTGAF
TRBV11-2,ASRRTPGRSNTGELF
TRBV7-9,ASSSLSYQPQH
TRBV12-3/TRBV12-4,ASSLEKRGRQETQY
TRBV12-3/TRBV12-4,ASSLIGGWGNTIY
TRBV20-1,SASYPDEAF
TRBV29-1,SGTPGLSDTQY
TRBV29-1,SVASGPYNEQF
TRBV14,ASSQDKGAGYNEQF
TRBV5-1,ASSFISLGFQETQY
TRBV29-1,SVDLTDTQY
TRBV4-1,ASSQVFDGELF
TRBV12-3/TRBV12-4,ASRWEENTEAF
TRBV25-1,ASSPLLDTTSLGANVLT
TRBV20-1,SASLAGGRAGELF
TRBV12-3/TRBV12-4,ASSFSGGNEQF
TRBV29-1,SVPPGQGPPWDGYT
TRBV20-1,SARVGSVSLNTEAF
TRBV5-6,ASSPPGTGANYGYT
TRBV5-1,ASRAGGRTNEQF
TRBV20-1,SARLRTGARAEAF
TRBV5-1,ASSWGLAGDDEQF
TRBV27,ASGWEGETQY
TRBV7-2,ASSPQGKGGYT
TRBV11-2,ASSTTNYGYT
TRBV5-1,ASSGVGGPSYNEQF
TRBV29-1,SVVASGPSTDTQY
TRBV20-1,SAPQIHEQY
TRBV13,ASSSGTQCEQY
TRBV3-1,ASSRGAGSGNTIY
TRBV20-1,TYPVSGDNNEQF
TRBV25-1,ASSRTDASPLH
TRBV27,ASRATGDSPLH
TRBV5-1,ASSLVPVRENYGYT
TRBV6-2/TRBV6-3,ASSSRRTSGSYEQY
TRBV20-1,SAREMTGGNQPQH
TRBV5-6,ASRRGPYEQY
TRBV5-1,ASSSGLAGVNEQF